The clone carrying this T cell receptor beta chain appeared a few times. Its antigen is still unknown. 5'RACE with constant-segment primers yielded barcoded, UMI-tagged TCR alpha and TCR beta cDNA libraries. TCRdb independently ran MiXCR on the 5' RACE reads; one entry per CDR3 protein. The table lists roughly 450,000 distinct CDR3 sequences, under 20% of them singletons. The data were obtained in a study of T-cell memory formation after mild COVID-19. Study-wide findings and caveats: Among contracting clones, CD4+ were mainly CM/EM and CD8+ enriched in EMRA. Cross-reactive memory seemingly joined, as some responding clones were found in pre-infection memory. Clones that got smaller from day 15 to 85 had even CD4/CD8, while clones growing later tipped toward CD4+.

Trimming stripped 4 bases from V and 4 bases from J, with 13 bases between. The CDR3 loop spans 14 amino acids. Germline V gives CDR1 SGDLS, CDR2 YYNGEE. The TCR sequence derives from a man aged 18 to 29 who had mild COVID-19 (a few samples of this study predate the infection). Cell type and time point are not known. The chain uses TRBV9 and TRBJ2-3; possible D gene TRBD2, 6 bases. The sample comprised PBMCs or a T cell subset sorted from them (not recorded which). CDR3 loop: CASSWGGAADTQYF. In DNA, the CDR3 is TGTGCCAGCAGCTGGGGCGGGGCCGCAGATACGCAGTATTTT.